The 7 T cell receptor beta chains given below trace back to one sample, sequenced in a study of CD8 T cells in ankylosing spondylitis. The study's findings and limits: What seemed typical of ankylosing spondylitis blood was a TCR beta motif built from roughly eight highly homologous variants.

TCRdb itself ran the 5' RACE reads through MiXCR, one entry per CDR3 protein. The sample has approximately 550,000 distinct CDR3 sequences, 10% to 15% seen once. Their antigens are not known. The sequenced sample was blood, either unsorted or a sorted T cell fraction (not recorded which). The receptors originated from a male donor with ankylosing spondylitis.

The chain joins TRBV29-1 to TRBJ2-1; D uncertain. CDR3 size: 11 residues. The V gene's germline CDR1 is SQVTM and CDR2 ANQGSEA. The ends were cut back, 0 bases at V and 15 bases at J, with 12 bases in the middle. The CDR3 protein is CSVEELLSLFF. The CDR3 DNA follows: TGCAGCGTTGAAGAGCTTCTGTCTCTGTTCTTC.

There are a few counts of this clonotype. Here the CDR3 DNA reads TGCAGTGCTATGACGACATCCTACGAGCAGTACGTC. Encoded protein: CSAMTTSYEQYV. The gene calls are TRBV20-1 and TRBJ2-7; no reliable D call. Germline CDR1 DFQATT, CDR2 SNEGSKA (reference sequence). The CDR3 extends over 12 amino acids. V was cut by 4 bases and J by 1 base, with 8 bases left in between.

V gene TRBV20-1 combines with J gene TRBJ1-3; perhaps TRBD1 as D (6 bases). CDR3 length: 14 residues. Germline V gene data show CDR1 as DFQATT and CDR2 as SNEGSKA (reference sequence). V was cut by 6 bases and J by 4 bases, with 16 bases left in between. CDR3 in DNA: TGCAGTGCGACCTCAACAGGACAGGGAAACACCATATATTTT. Its translation: CSATSTGQGNTIYF.

This clonotype has a count of ten or more. The chain carries TRBV4-1 and TRBJ2-7; possibly TRBD2 for D (6 bases). V gave up 10 bases and J gave up 0 bases, with 31 bases separating them. The CDR3 runs to 19 residues. In germline, CDR1 is MGHRA, CDR2 YSYEKL. This CDR3 reads CATQEVGTPKHKVSYEQYV. CDR3 nucleotide sequence: TGCGCCACCCAGGAGGTTGGGACTCCAAAACATAAGGTCTCCTACGAGCAGTACGTC.

This clonotype has just a few counts. This rearrangement joins TRBV10-1 to TRBJ2-7; 7 positions agree with TRBD1. Trimming cost V 5 bases and J 2 bases; bases outside gene matches: 6. Germline loops: CDR1 WNHNN, CDR2 SYGVQD (reference sequence). The CDR3 is made up of 14 amino acids. CDR3 protein: CASSMGQIPYEQYF. CDR3 DNA sequence: TGCGCCAGCAGTATGGGACAGATACCCTACGAGCAGTACTTC.

In its sample, this clonotype was seen a few times. V and J are TRBV2 and TRBJ2-3, with 7 positions matching TRBD2. Germline V gene sequence: CDR1 SNHLY, CDR2 FYNNEI. This CDR3 comprises 13 residues. The V and J ends lost 9 bases and 4 bases, in that order; junction bases with no gene match: 7. For the CDR3, the DNA is TGTGCCAGGACGACTAGCAACTCAGATACGCAGTATTTT. This sequence encodes CARTTSNSDTQYF.

This clonotype showed up just a few times. The J gene is TRBJ1-2, the V gene TRBV20-1, with D uncertain. The CDR3 consists of 11 residues. The germline V gene has CDR1 DFQATT and CDR2 SNEGSKA (reference sequence). Deletions cut 5 bases from V and 4 bases from J, with 8 bases between. CDR3 DNA sequence: TGCAGTGCTTTAGGGTCCTATGGCTACACCTTC. Its translation: CSALGSYGYTF.